Listed below are T cell receptor beta chains from one sample, sequenced in a study of blood T cell repertoires in COVID-19. The data were produced by immunoSEQ multiplex PCR, yet TCRdb's version contains in-frame clones alone and is incomplete. Among tens of thousands of clones listed, 75% to 90% were seen once. Source material: peripheral blood. The receptors were gathered from a human donor in a cohort sampled during active COVID-19. Each CDR3 is given with its conserved first and last residue. A D gene is named only where the DNA matches it firmly. Size values are once, few and many counts, or a class for expanded clones, and some rows have none.

V	J	D	size	DNA	CDR3
TRBV3-1/TRBV3-2	TRBJ2-7	NA	few	TGTGCCAGCAGCTTCAGGGTGAGCTCCTACGAGCAGTACTTC	CASSFRVSSYEQYF
TRBV7-2	TRBJ2-3	TRBD1	NA	TGTGCCAGCAGCCTGAGGGACAGCACTCCAGATACGCAGTATTTT	CASSLRDSTPDTQYF
TRBV11-2	TRBJ1-1	NA	NA	TGTGCCAGCAGCCTAACAGGATCTCGGATGAACACTGAAGCTTTCTTT	CASSLTGSRMNTEAFF
TRBV10-1	TRBJ2-3	TRBD2	NA	TGCGCCAGCAGTGAGACTAGCGGGGGGACAGATACGCAGTATTTT	CASSETSGGTDTQYF
TRBV2	TRBJ2-7	TRBD1	NA	TGTGCCAGCAGTGGAATACAGGGGAAAGGGGGAAAGGACTACGAGCAGTACTTC	CASSGIQGKGGKDYEQYF
TRBV28	TRBJ2-7	TRBD1	few	TGTGCCAGCGTGCCGAGTGCGACAGGGGGCTACGAGCAGTACTTC	CASVPSATGGYEQYF
TRBV5-6	TRBJ2-5	NA	NA	TGTGCCAGCAGCCTTAAGGGAGGCGGAGAGACCCAGTACTTC	CASSLKGGGETQYF
TRBV2	TRBJ2-1	TRBD2	NA	TGTGCCAGCAGCGGGACTAGCGGGGGCCATAGACCTGAGCAGTTCTTC	CASSGTSGGHRPEQFF
TRBV10-3	TRBJ1-6	NA	NA	TGTGCCATCAGTGAGTCCCCTGGGGAGTCACCCCTCCACTTT	CAISESPGESPLHF
TRBV18	TRBJ1-2	NA	NA	TGTGCCAGCTCACCCATCATCCCAGGGTCCTATGGCTACACCTTC	CASSPIIPGSYGYTF
TRBV29-1	TRBJ1-4	TRBD1	NA	TGCAGCGTTGAGTTCAGGGGGCCCGGAGGGCTGTTTTTT	CSVEFRGPGGLFF
TRBV28	TRBJ1-2	TRBD1	NA	TGTGCCAGCAGTTTCGCTTGGACAGGGGAAGACTATGGCTACACCTTC	CASSFAWTGEDYGYTF
TRBV6-5	TRBJ1-1	NA	NA	TGTGCCAGCAGTTATCCACAGGGCAGGGCGAACACTGAAGCTTTCTTT	CASSYPQGRANTEAFF
TRBV3-1/TRBV3-2	TRBJ1-6	NA	NA	TGTGCCAGCAGCCAAGTCGCCCCGGGACAAAATTCACCCCTCCACTTT	CASSQVAPGQNSPLHF
TRBV11-2	TRBJ1-2	NA	NA	TGTGCCAGCAGCCCAAAGTTGGAGGGGAACTATGGCTACACCTTC	CASSPKLEGNYGYTF
TRBV7-3	TRBJ1-2	NA	few	TGTGCCAGCAGCCCCCCCACCGCGGAGAGGGCTAACTATGGCTACACCTTC	CASSPPTAERANYGYTF
TRBV16	TRBJ2-2	NA	NA	TGTGCCAGCGGACGAACAGGGAGAAACACCGGGGAGCTGTTTTTT	CASGRTGRNTGELFF
TRBV24-1	TRBJ2-3	NA	once	TGTGCCACCAGTGATTTTCGAGCAGGGGTCGGCACAGATACGCAGTATTTT	CATSDFRAGVGTDTQYF
TRBV5-1	TRBJ1-6	TRBD1	NA	TGCGCCAGCAGCTTGGCCGGGGACAGGGGGCTCTCACCCCTCCACTTT	CASSLAGDRGLSPLHF
TRBV7-9	TRBJ1-6	NA	NA	TGTGCCAGCAGCTTAGCCGGGGTAAATAATTCACCCCTCCACTTT	CASSLAGVNNSPLHF
TRBV5-4	TRBJ1-2	NA	NA	TGTGCCAGCGGGCTTGGGGGGGATGGCTACACCTTC	CASGLGGDGYTF
TRBV18	TRBJ1-5	TRBD1	NA	TGTGCCAGCTCACCCTTGGGAAGGACAGGGGGCGCTTGGCAGCCCCAGCATTTT	CASSPLGRTGGAWQPQHF
TRBV7-3	TRBJ1-1	NA	NA	TGTGCCAGCAGCTTAATGGGTGGGCTTAACACTGAAGCTTTCTTT	CASSLMGGLNTEAFF